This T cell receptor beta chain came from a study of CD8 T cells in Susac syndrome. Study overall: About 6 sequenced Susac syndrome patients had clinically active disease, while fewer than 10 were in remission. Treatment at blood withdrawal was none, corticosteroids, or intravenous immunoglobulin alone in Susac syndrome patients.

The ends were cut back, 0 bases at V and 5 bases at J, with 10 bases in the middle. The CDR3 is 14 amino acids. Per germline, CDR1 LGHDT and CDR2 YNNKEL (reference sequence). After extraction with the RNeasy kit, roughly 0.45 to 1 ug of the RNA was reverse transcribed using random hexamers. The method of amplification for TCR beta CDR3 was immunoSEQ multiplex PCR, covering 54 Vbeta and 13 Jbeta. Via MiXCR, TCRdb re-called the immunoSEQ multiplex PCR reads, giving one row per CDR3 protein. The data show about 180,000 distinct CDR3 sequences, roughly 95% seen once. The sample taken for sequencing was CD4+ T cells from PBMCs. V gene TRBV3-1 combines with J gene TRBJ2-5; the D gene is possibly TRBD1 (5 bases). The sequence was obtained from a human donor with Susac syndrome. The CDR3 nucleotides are TGTGCCAGCAGCCAAGATTACAGGATGGAGACCCAGTACTTC. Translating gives CASSQDYRMETQYF.